Shown below are 24 T cell receptor beta chains from a single sample sequenced in a study of response to subunit inactivated influenza vaccine. TCRdb processed the RT-PCR reads anew with MiXCR; each CDR3 protein has one entry. The sample records roughly 790,000 distinct CDR3 sequences, around 20% being singletons. Material: PBMCs from blood, obtained 5 to 6 days after vaccination. These receptors all stem from a man aged 45 to 65 who received an inactivated influenza vaccine.

This clonotype was counted between two and nine times. J is TRBJ2-7 and V is TRBV29-1; 9 bases are shared with TRBD2. V was clipped by 7 bases and J by 2 bases; unmatched bases: 6. From germline, CDR1 is SQVTM and CDR2 ANQGSEA. This CDR3 region has 13 residues. CDR3 nucleotide sequence: TGCAGCGCAGGACTAGCGAATCCCTACGAGCAGTACTTC. Residues: CSAGLANPYEQYF.

This clonotype has only a few counts. The chain joins TRBV20-1 to TRBJ2-5; 12 nucleotides agree with TRBD2. With V trimmed by 2 bases and J by 5 bases, 9 bases remained unmatched. CDR1 is DFQATT and CDR2 is SNEGSKA in the germline V gene (reference sequence). The CDR3 runs to 16 residues. In DNA, the CDR3 is TGCAGTGCTAGACCCAGACTAGCGGGGGCCTTGGAGACCCAGTACTTC. It codes for CSARPRLAGALETQYF.

In this sample, this clonotype turned up many times. The J gene is TRBJ2-3, the V gene TRBV10-3; D might be TRBD1 or TRBD2, each matching 5 bases. CDR1 is ENHRY, CDR2 SYGVKD, per germline. Trimming removed 0 bases from V and 3 bases from J, with 19 bases in between. This CDR3 contains 18 residues. The CDR3 DNA is TGTGCCATCAGTGAGTCCGCCGGGGCTCCCGTGGAGACAGATACGCAGTATTTT. Residues: CAISESAGAPVETDTQYF.

In its sample, this clonotype was seen a few times. This chain joins TRBV2 and TRBJ1-1; weak D call: TRBD1 (5 bases). This CDR3 comprises 13 residues. Germline V gene sequence: CDR1 SNHLY, CDR2 FYNNEI. V dropped 3 bases and J dropped 1 base, with 6 bases sitting between them. The CDR3 region is CASSEGGNTEAFF. CDR3 nucleotide sequence: TGTGCCAGCAGTGAGGGGGGGAACACTGAAGCTTTCTTT.

This clonotype has a handful of counts. The chain is built from TRBV5-1 and TRBJ2-7; D tentatively fits TRBD1 or TRBD2 (5 bases each). The germline gives CDR1 SGHRS, CDR2 YFSETQ. This CDR3 region has 13 residues. V lost 1 base and J 6 bases, leaving 11 bases between the germline ends. The DNA for the CDR3 is TGCGCCAGCAGCTTGCCTCAGGGAGCCGAGCAGTACTTC. Its protein product is CASSLPQGAEQYF.

This clonotype was seen many times. V usage is TRBV20-1 and J usage is TRBJ2-1, with 9 bases that match TRBD2. CDR1 and CDR2 from the germline V gene are DFQATT and SNEGSKA (reference sequence). V lost 4 bases to trimming and J lost 7 bases; unmatched junction nucleotides: 14. The CDR3 loop spans 16 amino acids. The chain's CDR3 is CSANLVSGGSGNEQFF. In DNA, the CDR3 is TGCAGTGCTAATCTTGTTAGCGGGGGCTCCGGGAATGAGCAGTTCTTC.

The chain carries TRBV4-2 and TRBJ1-2, with D uncertain. V was shortened by 2 bases and J by 1 base, with 17 bases between the two germline ends. In germline, CDR1 is LGHNA, CDR2 YNFKEQ. The CDR3 covers 17 residues. DNA of the CDR3: TGTGCCAGCAGCCAACGGCTCAAAGGATACCTTAACTATGGCTACACCTTC. This encodes CASSQRLKGYLNYGYTF.

V gene TRBV4-2 combines with J gene TRBJ2-3, with 11 positions matching TRBD2. There are 16 residues in the CDR3. Germline loops: CDR1 LGHNA, CDR2 YNFKEQ. The V and J ends lost 5 bases and 5 bases, in that order; junction bases with no gene match: 9. This CDR3 is CASSRPSGGNVDTQYF. CDR3 nucleotide sequence: TGTGCCAGCAGCAGACCTAGCGGGGGGAATGTAGATACGCAGTATTTT.

This sequence joins TRBV12-3 or TRBV12-4 and TRBJ2-3; D is unclear. This CDR3 region has 12 residues. Trimming took off 6 bases at V and 6 bases at J, with 10 bases between the two ends. The CDR3 sequence: CASSRLSDTQYF. The CDR3 DNA reads as TGTGCCAGCAGCCGTTTATCGGATACGCAGTATTTT.

This clonotype was counted only a few times. V is TRBV12-3 or TRBV12-4 and J is TRBJ2-7; perhaps TRBD1 as D (7 bases). The ends were cut back, 4 bases at V and 12 bases at J, with 16 bases in the middle. CDR3 size: 12 residues. The CDR3 protein is CASSSHRQGLYF. CDR3 DNA sequence: TGTGCCAGCAGTTCCCATCGACAGGGACTGTACTTC.

This clonotype was seen a few times. This rearrangement joins TRBV7-2 to TRBJ2-1; TRBD2 aligns across 7 bases. The CDR3 spans 15 residues. Germline V gene sequence: CDR1 SGHTA, CDR2 FQGNSA. The J segment lost 8 bases and the V segment lost 1 base, leaving 8 bases of the junction unmatched. The CDR3 DNA sequence: TGTGCCAGCAGCTTAGATGCGGGGGATAGCTATGAGCAGTTCTTC. Translated, it gives CASSLDAGDSYEQFF.

V usage is TRBV10-3 and J usage is TRBJ2-2; 9 nucleotides align to TRBD2. Trimming at V came to 3 bases and at J to 10 bases, leaving 3 bases not matched to a gene. Germline CDR1 is ENHRY and CDR2 is SYGVKD. The CDR3 covers 13 residues. CDR3 loop: CAISDLAGVELFF. The CDR3 region has the DNA TGTGCCATCAGTGACTTAGCGGGGGTGGAGCTGTTTTTT.

J is TRBJ2-3 and V is TRBV29-1; D ambiguous. The CDR3 totals 13 residues. V was cut by 0 bases and J by 2 bases, with 6 bases left in between. The V gene's germline CDR1 is SQVTM and CDR2 ANQGSEA. CDR3 sequence: CSVEDRATDTQYF. The DNA of the CDR3 is TGCAGCGTTGAAGATCGGGCCACAGATACGCAGTATTTT.

This clonotype was found a few times. The rearrangement joins TRBV7-6 to TRBJ2-5, with D perhaps assigned TRBD1 or TRBD2 (5 bases each). The CDR3 has 14 residues. CDR1 SGHVS and CDR2 FNYEAQ come from the germline V gene. Deletions cut 0 bases from V and 5 bases from J, with 10 bases between. The CDR3 coding sequence is TGTGCCAGCAGCTTAGCCGGGACCCGCGAGACCCAGTACTTC. Translating it yields CASSLAGTRETQYF.

This sequence joins TRBV7-9 and TRBJ2-1; 12 bases map to TRBD1. Trimming at V came to 5 bases and at J to 12 bases, leaving 11 bases not matched to a gene. The germline CDR1 and CDR2 sequences are SEHNR and FQNEAQ (reference sequence). This CDR3 contains 15 residues. The CDR3 sequence is CASSPPGQGANGQFF. The CDR3 DNA follows: TGTGCCAGCAGCCCTCCGGGACAGGGGGCGAACGGGCAGTTCTTC.

The chain has TRBV11-2 and TRBJ1-1, with TRBD1 as a possible D gene (5 bases). CDR1 is SGHAT and CDR2 is FQNNGV in the germline V gene. The CDR3 sequence is 18 residues long. V lost 4 bases to trimming and J lost 5 bases, with 26 bases between them. The CDR3 nucleotides are TGTGCCAGCAGCTCTTTACCATTATGGGGGAGGAGGACGACTGAAGCTTTCTTT. This gives the protein CASSSLPLWGRRTTEAFF.

The rearrangement links TRBV20-1 to TRBJ2-7, with TRBD2 identical over 9 bases. V lost 5 bases to trimming and J lost 4 bases; unmatched junction nucleotides: 6. Germline-derived CDR1 and CDR2 are DFQATT and SNEGSKA (reference sequence). The CDR3 has 13 amino acids. The CDR3 is CSALAGVSYEQYF. The CDR3 DNA reads TGCAGTGCTTTAGCGGGAGTTTCATACGAGCAGTACTTC.

This clonotype has just a few counts. The chain joins TRBV6-2 or TRBV6-3 to TRBJ2-1, with TRBD2 identical over 9 bases. CDR1 is MNHEY, CDR2 SVGEGT, per germline. With 2 bases clipped from V and 7 bases from J, the junction kept 3 bases outside the gene matches. The CDR3 contains 14 residues. CDR3 residues: CASSYTAGGNEQFF. The CDR3 bases are TGTGCCAGCAGTTACACGGCGGGAGGGAATGAGCAGTTCTTC.

The chain is built from TRBV30 and TRBJ2-4; D perhaps matches TRBD2 (6 bases). Germline loops: CDR1 GTSNPN, CDR2 SVGIG (reference sequence). This CDR3 is 12 amino acids long. Between the trimmed V and J ends, which lost 3 bases and 6 bases, there was a span of 9 bases. The CDR3 DNA is TGTGCCTGGAGAGGTAGCGGAAACATTCAGTACTTC. Residues: CAWRGSGNIQYF.

In its sample, this clonotype was seen many times. The chain uses TRBV10-3 and TRBJ2-5; TRBD2 aligns across 7 bases. V gave up 11 bases and J gave up 5 bases; unmatched junction bases: 14. This CDR3 comprises 14 residues. Germline V gene lookup returns CDR1 ENHRY and CDR2 SYGVKD. For the CDR3, the DNA is TGTGCCTCGGCGGGGGTCGGTGGGTCCGAGACCCAGTACTTC. Protein: CASAGVGGSETQYF.

CDR3 in amino acids: CASSPNSGGAGEQYF. Written as DNA, the CDR3 is TGTGCCAGCAGCCCTAATAGCGGGGGGGCCGGCGAGCAGTACTTC. The chain joins TRBV3-1 to TRBJ2-7, with TRBD2 matching over 11 bases. Germline CDR1 is LGHDT and CDR2 is YNNKEL (reference sequence). The CDR3 is made up of 15 amino acids. Trimming removed 4 bases from V and 6 bases from J; junction bases left unmatched: 8.

The chain employs TRBV28 and TRBJ2-3; 11 bases are a match to TRBD2. CDR1 MDHEN and CDR2 SYDVKM come from the germline V gene. V lost 5 bases and J lost 6; bases outside the gene matches: 7. This CDR3 has 15 amino acids. The CDR3 region has the DNA TGTGCCAGCAGTATTAGCGGGAGGGCCTTCGATACGCAGTATTTT. This sequence encodes CASSISGRAFDTQYF.

This clonotype has ten or more counts. The chain couples TRBV4-3 to TRBJ2-7; a possible D gene is TRBD1 (5 bases). From germline, CDR1 is LGHNA and CDR2 YSLEER. V gave up 0 bases and J gave up 5 bases, with 8 bases separating them. This CDR3 is built from 13 residues. CDR3 residues: CASSQEQADEQYF. Written as DNA, the CDR3 is TGCGCCAGCAGCCAAGAACAGGCGGACGAGCAGTACTTC.

This clonotype was counted between two and nine times. V and J are TRBV10-3 and TRBJ1-6; weak D call: TRBD1 (6 bases). This CDR3 is built from 14 residues. Trimming pared 6 bases from V and 5 bases from J, leaving 11 bases between. Germline-derived CDR1 and CDR2 are ENHRY and SYGVKD. The CDR3 region has the DNA TGTGCCATCAGGCTCGGGGGCAATAATTCACCCCTCCACTTT. It encodes CAIRLGGNNSPLHF.